Listed here are 22 T cell receptor beta chains from one sample, sequenced in a study of T cell clonality in common variable immunodeficiency. Sequencing was performed with immunoSEQ multiplex PCR; in TCRdb, only in-frame clones are kept and a portion is missing. The repertoire yields about 40,000 clones, none seen only once; the top ten contain around 2.8%. Sequenced input: peripheral blood mononuclear cells. The receptors stem from a person between 18 and 75 years old in good health.

This clone was observed many times. The missing CDR3 end, 3 residues past where the read stops, is filled in from the germline J gene. The chain has TRBV19 and TRBJ1-4; D possibly corresponds to TRBD1 (5 bases). The CDR3 extends over 15 amino acids. The ends were cut back, 1 base at V and 4 bases at J, with 10 bases in the middle. CDR1 LNHDA and CDR2 SQIVND come from the germline V gene (reference sequence). The CDR3 bases that were read are TGTGCCAGTAGTATAGGGGGGGTACGTAATGAAAAA. Protein product: CASSIGGVRNEK. In full, the CDR3 reads CASSIGGVRNEKLFF.

Many counts were recorded for this clone. The CDR3 end lies 3 residues beyond the end of the read and is filled in from the germline J gene. The chain joins TRBV29-1 to TRBJ1-1, with TRBD1 as a possible D gene (6 bases). The CDR3 contains 17 residues. Trimming pared 0 bases from V and 3 bases from J, leaving 20 bases between. Germline lookup yields CDR1 SQVTM and CDR2 ANQGSEA. CDR3 sequence: CSVEDHKRGGGYTEAFF. The part of the CDR3 DNA that was read is TGCAGCGTTGAAGATCATAAGAGGGGAGGGGGTTACACTGAA.

This clone was detected ten times or more. The read comes to an end 3 residues before the CDR3 does, leaving the germline J gene to fill in the end. The chain recombines TRBV5-1 with TRBJ2-1; TRBD1 aligns across 9 bases. V gave up 3 bases and J gave up 4 bases; unmatched junction bases: 2. This CDR3 region has 14 residues. Germline-derived CDR1 and CDR2 are SGHRS and YFSETQ. CDR3 bases read: TGCGCCAGCAGCTCCGGGACAGGGTACAATGAG. Amino acids: CASSSGTGYNE. The entire CDR3 sequence reads CASSSGTGYNEQFF.

About this clone itself: Read sequence stops 3 residues before the CDR3 end, and the germline J gene provides the missing end. This sequence joins TRBV2 and TRBJ1-3; 9 bases fit TRBD1. Germline CDR1 SNHLY, CDR2 FYNNEI. CDR3 size: 13 residues. V shed 6 bases and J 3 bases; nucleotides not matched to a gene: 0. The CDR3 reads CASRDRGGNTIYF. CDR3 DNA (partial): TGTGCCAGCAGGGACAGGGGTGGAAACACC.

This clone was counted many times. The CDR3 is cut off 3 residues early in the read; its end comes from the germline J gene. The chain has TRBV29-1 and TRBJ1-2; the match to TRBD1 covers 10 bases. CDR1 and CDR2 (germline): SQVTM, ANQGSEA. The CDR3 length is 14 residues. The CDR3 region is CSVEFPGTGVGYTF. Partial CDR3 DNA: TGCAGCGTTGAGTTTCCCGGGACAGGGGTAGGC.

This clone showed up just a few times. The read ends 3 residues early relative to the CDR3; the germline J gene fills the gap. This sequence joins TRBV20-1 and TRBJ2-7; 9 bases are shared with TRBD2. The germline V gene encodes CDR1 DFQATT and CDR2 SNEGSKA (reference sequence). Germline trimming cut 0 bases from V and 2 bases from J; bases unmatched to any gene: 5. The CDR3 covers 15 residues. Partial CDR3 DNA: TGCAGTGCTAGAGATCGCCAGCGGGGGGCCTACGAG. It is translated as CSARDRQRGAYE. The entire CDR3 sequence reads CSARDRQRGAYEQYF.

A word on this clone: The read terminates 3 residues before the CDR3 end, so the remaining end is supplied by the germline J gene. This chain uses TRBV7-9 with TRBJ1-2, with D possibly being TRBD1 (6 bases). The germline CDR1 and CDR2 sequences are SEHNR and FQNEAQ (reference sequence). CDR3 length equals 15 residues. The CDR3 here is CASSGGTSFSYDYTF. CDR3 DNA, as far as it was read: TGTGCCAGCAGCGGCGGGACATCCTTTTCCTACGAC.

This clone was seen ten or more times. The read gets to within 3 residues of the CDR3 end, and the germline J gene fills in the rest. The chain combines TRBV11-2 with TRBJ1-2, with TRBD1 matching 7 bases. Germline V gene sequence: CDR1 SGHAT, CDR2 FQNNGV. The CDR3 extends over 14 amino acids. The sequenced CDR3 bases are TGTGCCAGCAGACATCTTAACAGGGGCAGGGGC. Encoded protein: CASRHLNRGRG. The entire CDR3 is CASRHLNRGRGYTF.

This clone has ten or more counts. The read is 3 residues too short to cover the CDR3 end, so that end is filled in from the germline J gene. The chain recombines TRBV20-1 with TRBJ2-5, with D unclear. Germline V gene sequence: CDR1 DFQATT, CDR2 SNEGSKA (reference sequence). V was pared by 3 bases and J by 1 base, with 9 bases between. The CDR3 loop spans 13 amino acids. The CDR3 region is CSASLSFQETQYF. Partial CDR3 DNA: TGCAGTGCTAGTTTGTCGTTCCAAGAGACC.

This clone appeared many times. The CDR3 bases that were read are TGCGCCAGCAGTGAACAGGGTGCGTCTTACGAG. Translated: CASSEQGASYE. The complete CDR3 protein is CASSEQGASYEQYF. The rearrangement links TRBV5-1 to TRBJ2-7; tentative D call: TRBD1 (6 bases). The read comes to an end 3 residues before the CDR3 does, leaving the germline J gene to fill in the end. V lost 5 bases to trimming and J lost 4 bases, with 16 bases between them. The CDR3 runs 14 residues. Germline CDR1 is SGHRS and CDR2 is YFSETQ.

This clone has ten or more counts. The CDR3 end lies 3 residues beyond the end of the read and is filled in from the germline J gene. The genes are TRBV6-1 and TRBJ2-5; a possible D gene is TRBD2 (6 bases). The germline V gene has CDR1 MNHNS and CDR2 SASEGT. The CDR3 loop spans 13 amino acids. Between the trimmed V and J ends, which lost 2 bases and 4 bases, there was a span of 8 bases. Partial CDR3 DNA: TGTGCCAGCAGTGAACCCGGGGGAGAGACC. Translating gives CASSEPGGET. The full CDR3 reads CASSEPGGETQYF.

Ten or more counts support this clone. The read comes to an end 3 residues before the CDR3 does, leaving the germline J gene to fill in the end. The chain recombines TRBV19 with TRBJ2-2; D possibly corresponds to TRBD1 (6 bases). V was clipped by 8 bases and J by 6 bases, with 16 bases between them. CDR1 is LNHDA, CDR2 SQIVND, per germline (reference sequence). The CDR3 is 14 amino acids. CDR3 sequence reads: CASLQGGSAGELFF. CDR3 bases read: TGTGCCAGTTTACAGGGTGGTAGCGCCGGGGAG.

This clone was observed many times. The CDR3 goes on 3 residues after the read ends, and that part is filled in from the germline J gene. V usage is TRBV10-3 and J usage is TRBJ2-5; 10 positions match TRBD2. Losses at the gene ends were 9 bases for V and 2 bases for J; bases not matched to a gene: 0. The length of the CDR3 is 12 residues. In germline, CDR1 is ENHRY, CDR2 SYGVKD. CDR3 DNA (partial): TGTGCCATTAGCGGGGGGCAAGAGACC. As protein: CAISGGQET. The complete CDR3 sequence is CAISGGQETQYF.

This clone has a handful of counts. CDR3 residues: CASSDRDLVGNTIYF. The CDR3 DNA, read in part, is TGTGCCAGCAGCGACAGGGATTTGGTCGGAAACACC. The chain has TRBV7-9 and TRBJ1-3, with 7 bases fitting TRBD1. The read ends 3 residues early relative to the CDR3; the germline J gene fills the gap. The CDR3 covers 15 residues. Trimming removed 5 bases from V and 4 bases from J; junction bases left unmatched: 8. Per the germline V gene, CDR1 is SEHNR and CDR2 is FQNEAQ (reference sequence).

This clone was counted many times. The part of the CDR3 DNA that was read is TGTGCCAGAATAGGAGTTAGCGCCTACGAG. Its protein product is CARIGVSAYE. The whole CDR3 sequence reads CARIGVSAYEQYF. This chain joins TRBV15 and TRBJ2-7, with TRBD2 as a possible D gene (5 bases). From the germline J gene comes the end of the CDR3, since the read stops 3 residues before it. The germline V gene has CDR1 LNHNV and CDR2 YYDKDF (reference sequence). The CDR3 has 13 amino acids. V was clipped by 10 bases and J by 2 bases, with 15 bases between them.

This clone was detected a few times. The CDR3 end falls 3 residues outside the read, so it is completed with the germline J gene. V usage is TRBV19 and J usage is TRBJ1-5; 9 bases are shared with TRBD1. The germline V gene encodes CDR1 LNHDA and CDR2 SQIVND (reference sequence). Losses at the gene ends were 5 bases for V and 2 bases for J; bases not matched to a gene: 4. This CDR3 has 15 residues. The sequenced CDR3 bases are TGTGCCAGTAGTCTGGACAGGGGTGGCAATCAGCCC. Amino acids: CASSLDRGGNQP. The full CDR3 sequence reads CASSLDRGGNQPQHF.

This clone has at least ten counts. The CDR3 extends 3 residues past the end of the read, so its final part is completed from the germline J gene. This chain connects TRBV6-1 to TRBJ2-2; 10 positions agree with TRBD2. The CDR3 runs to 17 residues. The V and J ends lost 0 bases and 1 base, in that order; junction bases with no gene match: 2. Germline V CDR1 and CDR2: MNHNS, SASEGT. CDR3 bases read: TGTGCCAGCAGTGAAGCGGTAGCGGGAGGGAACACCGGGGAG. It translates to CASSEAVAGGNTGE. The CDR3 in its entirety is CASSEAVAGGNTGELFF.

This clone occurred many times. The read is 3 residues too short to cover the CDR3 end, so that end is filled in from the germline J gene. V usage is TRBV20-1 and J usage is TRBJ2-5, with a tentative D call TRBD1 (6 bases). This CDR3 contains 13 residues. Germline CDR1 and CDR2: DFQATT and SNEGSKA (reference sequence). The V and J ends lost 0 bases and 3 bases respectively, with 8 bases between them. CDR3 region: CSAREGGKETQYF. The part of the CDR3 DNA that was read is TGCAGTGCTAGAGAAGGGGGAAAAGAGACC.

With regard to this clone: The CDR3 end is not reached by the read, which stops 3 residues before it; the germline J gene fills it in. The chain links TRBV18 to TRBJ1-2; TRBD1 is a possible D gene (6 bases). Germline CDR1 reads KGHSH; CDR2 reads LQKENI. This CDR3 comprises 14 residues. CDR3 protein: CASSSGTPYNDYTF. The sequenced CDR3 bases are TGTGCCAGCTCGTCCGGGACACCTTACAATGAC.

This clone was detected many times. The CDR3 goes on 3 residues after the read ends, and that part is filled in from the germline J gene. The rearrangement uses TRBV4-1 and TRBJ1-1; no reliable D call. The CDR3 sequence is 14 residues long. The germline V gene has CDR1 MGHRA and CDR2 YSYEKL. V was shortened by 0 bases and J by 6 bases, with 11 bases between the two germline ends. CDR3 sequence: CASSQEVTPSEAFF. The part of the CDR3 DNA that was read is TGCGCCAGCAGCCAAGAGGTCACACCCTCTGAA.

The table lists this clone with many counts. The read falls 3 residues short of the CDR3 end, and the missing part is taken from the germline J gene. The chain links TRBV4-2 to TRBJ2-7; possibly TRBD1 for D (7 bases). CDR3 length: 18 amino acids. The V end lost 4 bases, the J end lost 2 bases, and 24 bases lay between the germline ends. The germline V gene encodes CDR1 LGHNA and CDR2 YNFKEQ. The CDR3 region is CASSPEGTVVGSTYEQYF. The DNA read from the CDR3 is TGTGCCAGCAGCCCGGAGGGGACAGTTGTAGGCAGCACCTACGAG.

This clone was seen many times. With the read ending 3 residues before the CDR3 end, the germline J gene is used to fill in that end. The J gene is TRBJ2-3, the V gene TRBV4-2, with TRBD2 matching over 12 bases. V lost 1 base, J lost 0 bases, and 5 bases stayed unmatched. The CDR3 totals 18 residues. Germline V gives CDR1 LGHNA, CDR2 YNFKEQ. The CDR3 sequence is CASSQGATSGRSTDTQYF. The CDR3 DNA, read in part, is TGTGCCAGCAGCCAAGGTGCGACTAGCGGGAGAAGCACAGATACG.